Sequencing of this T cell receptor beta chain was carried out in a study of shared clonotypes between healthy human individuals. TCRdb keeps only in-frame clones here, not all; method: immunoSEQ multiplex PCR. Of some 2.1 million clones listed, 90% to 95% were seen once; the top ten hold 0.1% to 0.15%. Sequenced input: naive CD4+ T cells sorted from blood. Indicated subset: CD45RA+ positively selected. The source is a man between 18 and 35 years old in good health.

The CDR3 protein is CASSSQQGLLGSEQYF. As DNA, the CDR3 is TGTGCCAGCAGCTCACAACAGGGATTATTAGGAAGCGAGCAGTACTTC. The genes are TRBV7-2 and TRBJ2-7; a possible D gene is TRBD1 (6 bases). The germline V and J ends were trimmed by 4 bases and 6 bases, with 22 bases remaining between them. The length of the CDR3 is 16 residues. The germline CDR1 and CDR2 sequences are SGHTA and FQGNSA.